Reported below is one TCR beta chain. As yet, its antigen is unknown. This specimen comes from a study of siplizumab effects on memory and regulatory T cells. The study, taken as a whole, reports: Roughly 80-97% of proliferating clones (CD4+ or CD8+) could not be assigned a naive or memory phenotype. Naive T cells looked more diverse than memory cells, and they looked like major contributors to the alloresponse.

The V gene's germline CDR1 is SNHLY and CDR2 FYNNEI. The CDR3 consists of 16 residues. Germline trimming cut 5 bases from V and 4 bases from J; bases unmatched to any gene: 11. This table comes from immunoSEQ multiplex PCR, and its TCRdb copy is limited to in-frame clones, with some not included. Of around 110,000 clones in the sample, about 95% are singletons; the top ten hold about 1.8%. The J gene is TRBJ1-5, the V gene TRBV2; TRBD1 matches 7 bases. Material: non-Treg CD4+ T cells sorted from blood. This sequence originates from a human donor in good health. The CDR3, as DNA: TGTGCCAGCAGTATCCTCCGACAGGGATTTAATCAGCCCCAGCATTTT. Amino acids: CASSILRQGFNQPQHF.